The clone carrying this T cell receptor beta chain was picked up many times. The antigen is undetermined. Cells are PBMCs isolated from around 9.4 ml of fresh blood. The data belong to a study of T cells in Graves' hyperthyroidism and ophthalmopathy. The CDR3 length is 14 residues. Per the germline V gene, CDR1 is DFQATT and CDR2 is SNEGSKA (reference sequence). V dropped 0 bases and J dropped 0 bases, with 9 bases sitting between them. The study's findings and limits: Most clonotypes that expanded in the thyroid above 0.001 also showed up in blood.

RNA transcripts were the template for amplifying TCR beta CDR3 regions. Primed by the HTBI set, a first-round RT-PCR was run on the TCR CDR3. Via MiXCR, TCRdb re-called the multiplex PCR reads, giving one row per CDR3 protein. The sample has over 200,000 distinct CDR3 sequences, roughly 15% seen once; the top ten hold roughly 50%. The TCR originated in a man aged 50-60 years with Graves' hyperthyroidism. The chain recombines TRBV20-1 with TRBJ2-7; D gene uncertain. Sequenced: blood. The CDR3 reads CSAREEQSSYEQYF. The CDR3, as DNA: TGCAGTGCTAGAGAGGAGCAGAGCTCCTACGAGCAGTACTTC.